Sequencing of this T cell receptor (beta chain) was carried out in a study of cytomegalovirus exposure and HLA in healthy donors. The primer mix had 60 Vbeta and 13 Jbeta primers. Measured with immunoSEQ multiplex PCR; TCRdb has only the in-frame clones, and not every one. The sample lists some 180,000 clones, roughly 79% seen once, with about 1.9% in the top ten. From germline, CDR1 is SGHVT and CDR2 SQSDAQ. Trimming removed 8 bases from V and 2 bases from J; junction bases left unmatched: 17. CDR3 length: 19 residues. The source is a young man in good health and CMV-seronegative. Specimen: PBMCs. The chain has TRBV7-4 and TRBJ1-6, with TRBD1 matching over 8 bases. The CDR3 is CASGPDRVVVSAYNSPLHF. CDR3 coding DNA: TGTGCCAGCGGACCGGACAGGGTCGTCGTGAGCGCCTATAATTCACCCCTCCACTTT.